This T cell receptor beta chain was sequenced during a study of shared clonotypes between healthy human individuals. Overall study: Contributing individuals were a couple of females and three males aged 18 to 49.

CDR3 length: 14 amino acids. Germline lookup yields CDR1 SGHTS and CDR2 YDEGEE. Trimming shortened V by 0 bases and J by 7 bases, and 11 bases separated the two germline ends. Deep level was the assay's run setting. The protocol was immunoSEQ multiplex PCR, while the TCRdb copy is restricted to in-frame clones and leaves out a portion. The sample includes hundreds of thousands of clones, around 96% of them seen just once. Naive CD8 populations comprised CD45RO-negative cells positively selected for CCR7, excluding terminally differentiated effector memory CD45RA+ cells. Sample: naive CD8+ T cells sorted from blood. The chain recombines TRBV5-8 with TRBJ2-1, with D unresolved. The origin of this receptor is a woman aged 30 to 39 in good health. The CDR3 DNA sequence: TGTGCCAGCAGCTTGGACCCGAATTGGAATGAGCAGTTCTTC. Translated: CASSLDPNWNEQFF.